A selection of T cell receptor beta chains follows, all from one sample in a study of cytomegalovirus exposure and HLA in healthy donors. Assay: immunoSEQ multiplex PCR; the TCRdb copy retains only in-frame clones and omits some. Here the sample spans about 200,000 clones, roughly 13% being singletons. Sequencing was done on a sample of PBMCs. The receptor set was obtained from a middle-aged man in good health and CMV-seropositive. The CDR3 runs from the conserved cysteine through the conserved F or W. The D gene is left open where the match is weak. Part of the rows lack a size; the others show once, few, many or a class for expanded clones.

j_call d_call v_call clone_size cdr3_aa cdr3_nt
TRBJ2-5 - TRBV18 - CASSSSGVKQETQYF TGTGCCAGCTCATCCTCGGGGGTGAAGCAAGAGACCCAGTACTTC
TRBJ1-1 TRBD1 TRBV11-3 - CASSPDRDLHTEAFF TGTGCCAGCAGCCCCGACAGGGACCTCCACACTGAAGCTTTCTTT
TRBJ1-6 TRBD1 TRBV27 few CASSLSGQGVSPLHF TGTGCCAGCAGTTTATCTGGACAGGGCGTTTCACCCCTCCACTTT
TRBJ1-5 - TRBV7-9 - CASSLDKGARQPQHF TGTGCCAGCAGCCTAGATAAAGGGGCGAGGCAGCCCCAGCATTTT
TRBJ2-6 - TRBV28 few CASASGYGANVLTF TGTGCCAGCGCCTCCGGGTATGGGGCCAACGTCCTGACTTTC
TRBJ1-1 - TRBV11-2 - CASSLFLVPLNTEAFF TGTGCCAGCAGCTTATTTCTCGTCCCCTTGAACACTGAAGCTTTCTTT
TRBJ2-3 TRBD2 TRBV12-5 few CASAMGSSGFLDTQYF TGTGCTAGTGCCATGGGGTCTAGCGGCTTCTTGGATACGCAGTATTTT
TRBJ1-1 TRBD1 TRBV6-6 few CASSHDRGGTEAFF TGTGCCAGCAGTCATGACAGGGGTGGCACTGAAGCTTTCTTT
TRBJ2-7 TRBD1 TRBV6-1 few CASPEGQGLYEQYF TGTGCCAGCCCGGAGGGACAGGGTCTCTACGAGCAGTACTTC
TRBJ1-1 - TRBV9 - CASSVAGNGNTEAFF TGTGCCAGCAGCGTAGCAGGGAATGGGAACACTGAAGCTTTCTTT
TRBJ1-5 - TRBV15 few CATSRGQRSSNQPQHF TGTGCCACCAGCAGAGGTCAGAGGAGTAGCAATCAGCCCCAGCATTTT
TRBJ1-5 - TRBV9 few CASSVGGGNQPQHF TGTGCCAGCAGCGTAGGGGGAGGCAATCAGCCCCAGCATTTT
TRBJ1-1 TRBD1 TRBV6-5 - CASSGTANTEAFF TGTGCCAGCAGCGGGACAGCCAACACTGAAGCTTTCTTT
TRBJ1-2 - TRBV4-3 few CASSPDLRGGYGYTF TGCGCCAGCAGCCCTGATTTAAGGGGTGGCTATGGCTACACCTTC
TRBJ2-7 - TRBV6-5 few CASRGLRYEQYF TGTGCCAGCAGGGGCTTACGCTACGAGCAGTACTTC
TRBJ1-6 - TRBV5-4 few CASSSEGGANNSPLHF TGTGCCAGCAGCTCCGAGGGGGGGGCAAATAATTCACCCCTCCACTTT
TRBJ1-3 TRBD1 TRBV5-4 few CASSQGQGRNTIYF TGTGCCAGCAGCCAAGGACAGGGGAGAAACACCATATATTTT
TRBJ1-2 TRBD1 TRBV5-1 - CASSSYRQGQDYGYTF TGCGCCAGCAGCTCCTATAGACAGGGACAAGACTATGGCTACACCTTC
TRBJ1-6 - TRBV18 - CASSQSQIWSYNSPLHF TGTGCCAGCTCCCAATCTCAGATATGGTCCTATAATTCACCCCTCCACTTT
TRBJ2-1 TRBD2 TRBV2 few CASSAPFSGGPLDEQFF TGTGCCAGCAGTGCCCCCTTTTCGGGGGGGCCGCTGGATGAGCAGTTCTTC
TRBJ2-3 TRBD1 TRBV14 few CPIPPTGKGDTQYF TGTCCAATACCCCCGACAGGGAAGGGGGATACGCAGTATTTT
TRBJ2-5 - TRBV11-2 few CASSPGAGLYQETQYF TGTGCCAGCAGCCCTGGGGCAGGGCTGTACCAAGAGACCCAGTACTTC
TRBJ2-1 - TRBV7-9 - CASSPTYRVGTYNEQFF TGTGCCAGCAGCCCCACGTACAGGGTTGGGACATACAATGAGCAGTTCTTC
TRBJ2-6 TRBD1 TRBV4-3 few CASSPSGGGANVLTF TGCGCCAGCAGCCCTTCAGGGGGTGGGGCCAACGTCCTGACTTTC
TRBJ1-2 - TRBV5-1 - CASSSGGHGYTF TGCGCCAGCAGCTCCGGGGGGCATGGCTACACCTTC
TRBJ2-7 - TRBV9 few CASSVDPGISYEQYF TGTGCCAGCAGCGTAGACCCAGGGATCTCCTACGAGCAGTACTTC
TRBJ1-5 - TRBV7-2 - CASSARGYSNQPQHF TGTGCCAGCAGCGCTCGAGGATATAGCAATCAGCCCCAGCATTTT
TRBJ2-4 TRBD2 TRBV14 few CASSPGLVDIQYF TGTGCCAGCAGCCCAGGACTAGTAGACATTCAGTACTTC
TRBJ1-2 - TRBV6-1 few CASSARTDLHYGYTF TGTGCCAGCAGCGCGAGGACAGACCTCCACTATGGCTACACCTTC
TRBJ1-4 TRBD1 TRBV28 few CASGRGLDEKLFF TGTGCCAGCGGAAGGGGGCTTGATGAAAAACTGTTTTTT
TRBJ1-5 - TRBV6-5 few CASSSGNQPQHF TGTGCCAGCAGCTCGGGGAATCAGCCCCAGCATTTT
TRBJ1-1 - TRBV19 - CASSTRGGVMNTEAFF TGTGCCAGTAGTACCCGAGGAGGGGTCATGAACACTGAAGCTTTCTTT
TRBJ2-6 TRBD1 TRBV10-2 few CACMTRQGKTGANVLTF TGCGCCTGCATGACTAGACAGGGGAAAACTGGGGCCAACGTCCTGACTTTC
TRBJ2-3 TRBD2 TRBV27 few CASSLPWTSGGAADTQYF TGTGCCAGCAGTTTACCCTGGACTAGCGGGGGGGCAGCAGATACGCAGTATTTT
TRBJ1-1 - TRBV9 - CASSAGIAMNTEAFF TGTGCCAGCAGCGCAGGGATAGCTATGAACACTGAAGCTTTCTTT
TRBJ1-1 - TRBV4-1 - CASSQEYVGGIAFF TGCGCCAGCAGCCAAGAGTATGTGGGGGGGATAGCTTTCTTT
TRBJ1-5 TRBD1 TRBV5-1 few CASSLEAGDRVQPQHF TGCGCCAGCAGCTTGGAGGCCGGGGACAGGGTACAGCCCCAGCATTTT
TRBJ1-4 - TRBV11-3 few CASSRRRNEKLFF TGTGCCAGCAGCCGGCGGCGGAATGAAAAACTGTTTTTT
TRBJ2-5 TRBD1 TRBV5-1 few CASSLTLTGGIETQYF TGCGCCAGCAGCCTCACCCTGACAGGGGGGATTGAGACCCAGTACTTC
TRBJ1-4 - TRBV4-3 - CASSQDRETNEKLFF TGCGCCAGCAGCCAAGATCGGGAAACTAATGAAAAACTGTTTTTT
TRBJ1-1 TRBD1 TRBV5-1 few CASSIGQGLNTEAFF TGCGCCAGCAGCATAGGACAGGGATTGAACACTGAAGCTTTCTTT
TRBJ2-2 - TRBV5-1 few CASSLGHRNTGELFF TGCGCCAGCAGCTTGGGGCACAGGAACACCGGGGAGCTGTTTTTT
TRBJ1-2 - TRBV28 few CAIQDRSTNYGYTF TGTGCCATCCAGGACAGATCCACTAACTATGGCTACACCTTC
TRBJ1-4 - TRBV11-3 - CASSPGDRRNEKLFF TGTGCCAGCAGCCCCGGTGACAGGAGAAATGAAAAACTGTTTTTT
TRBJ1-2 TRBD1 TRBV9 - CASSVGTGATIRRGYTF TGTGCCAGCAGCGTAGGGACAGGGGCTACTATCCGACGGGGCTACACCTTC
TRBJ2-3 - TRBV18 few CASSPNTQSTDTQYF TGTGCCAGCTCACCGAACACGCAGAGCACAGATACGCAGTATTTT
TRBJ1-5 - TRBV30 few CAWKAGANQPQHF TGTGCCTGGAAGGCGGGGGCTAATCAGCCCCAGCATTTT
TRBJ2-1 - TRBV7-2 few CASSLGPSAYNEQFF TGTGCCAGCAGCTTAGGGCCCAGCGCCTACAATGAGCAGTTCTTC
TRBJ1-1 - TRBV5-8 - CASSFRGRGTEAFF TGTGCCAGCAGCTTCAGGGGTCGAGGCACTGAAGCTTTCTTT
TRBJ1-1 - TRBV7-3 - CASSFSGITEAFF TGTGCCAGCAGCTTTTCGGGGATCACTGAAGCTTTCTTT
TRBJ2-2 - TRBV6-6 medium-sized CASSFQGLTGELFF TGTGCCAGCAGTTTCCAGGGGCTCACCGGGGAGCTGTTTTTT
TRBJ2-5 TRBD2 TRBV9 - CASSTSGSSQETQYF TGTGCCAGCAGTACTAGCGGGTCTTCCCAAGAGACCCAGTACTTC
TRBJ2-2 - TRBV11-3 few CASSTLRELFF TGTGCCAGCAGTACCCTAAGGGAGCTGTTTTTT
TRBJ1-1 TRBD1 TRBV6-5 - CASSRRDRMNTEAFF TGTGCCAGCAGTCGTCGGGACAGGATGAACACTGAAGCTTTCTTT
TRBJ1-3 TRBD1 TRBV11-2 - CASSPDRAHTIYF TGTGCCAGCAGCCCAGACAGGGCTCACACCATATATTTT